These 25 T cell receptor beta chains originate from one sample sequenced in a study of blood T cell repertoires in COVID-19. Produced via immunoSEQ multiplex PCR; TCRdb's table is partial and in-frame only. The table records 160,000 or so clones, roughly 90% of them present only once. Material for sequencing was peripheral blood. These receptors were taken from a woman aged 55-75 years who had recovered from COVID-19.

This chain joins TRBV9 and TRBJ1-1; 7 bases agree with TRBD1. The CDR3 is made up of 15 amino acids. CDR1 and CDR2 (germline): SGDLS, YYNGEE. Trimming removed 2 bases from V and 3 bases from J; junction bases left unmatched: 7. CDR3: CASSVRTGLDTEAFF. For the CDR3, the DNA is TGTGCCAGCAGCGTTAGGACAGGTTTGGACACTGAAGCTTTCTTT.

The rearrangement joins TRBV7-3 to TRBJ2-3; perhaps TRBD2 as D (6 bases). The CDR3 spans 16 residues. Trimming took off 5 bases at V and 2 bases at J, with 17 bases between the two ends. Germline lookup yields CDR1 SGHTA and CDR2 FQGTGA. The DNA of the CDR3 is TGTGCCAGCAGCCCCGAGGGGCGGGGATTCACAGATACGCAGTATTTT. It is translated as CASSPEGRGFTDTQYF.

CDR3 amino acids: CASSLDGQGQTYEQYF. CDR3 DNA sequence: TGTGCCAGCAGTTTAGATGGTCAGGGCCAAACCTACGAGCAGTACTTC. J is TRBJ2-7 and V is TRBV28, with D perhaps TRBD1 (5 bases). Per the germline V gene, CDR1 is MDHEN and CDR2 is SYDVKM. The CDR3 runs to 16 residues. V gave up 2 bases and J gave up 2 bases, with 16 bases separating them.

The CDR3 is CASSPDSFGGGELFF. The CDR3 coding sequence is TGTGCCAGCAGCCCGGACTCCTTCGGGGGCGGGGAGCTGTTTTTT. The chain links TRBV5-4 to TRBJ2-2, with D maybe TRBD2 (6 bases). Germline V gene lookup returns CDR1 SGHNT and CDR2 YYREEE (reference sequence). V lost 4 bases and J 7 bases, leaving 17 bases between the germline ends. The CDR3 is 15 amino acids.

The CDR3 region is CASRAGGSGTQYF. CDR3 DNA sequence: TGTGCCAGTAGGGCCGGCGGGTCTGGGACCCAGTACTTC. The chain is built from TRBV19 and TRBJ2-5; the D gene is possibly TRBD2 (5 bases). This CDR3 is 13 amino acids long. Germline V gene sequence: CDR1 LNHDA, CDR2 SQIVND (reference sequence). V was cut by 6 bases and J by 7 bases, with 15 bases left in between. Combining the CDR3 with reference TRBV19 and TRBJ2-5 gives the whole variable domain DGGITQSPKYLFRKEGQNVTLSCEQNLNHDAMYWYRQDPGQGLRLIYYSQIVNDFQKGDIAEGYSVSREKKESFPLTVTSAQKNPTAFYLCASRAGGSGTQYFGPGTRLLVL.

The chain employs TRBV7-2 and TRBJ2-3, with 12 bases fitting TRBD2. CDR1 SGHTA and CDR2 FQGNSA come from the germline V gene. The CDR3 covers 17 residues. Trimming took 2 bases from V and 4 from J; bases not matched to a gene: 7. The CDR3: CASSLFTSGGMSDTQYF. DNA for the CDR3: TGTGCCAGCAGCTTATTTACTAGCGGGGGGATGTCAGATACGCAGTATTTT.

This clone was counted between two and nine times. V is TRBV7-8 and J is TRBJ1-2; 8 nucleotides line up with TRBD1. Trimming took 0 bases from V and 2 from J; bases not matched to a gene: 8. This CDR3 spans 17 amino acids. Germline lookup yields CDR1 SGHVS and CDR2 FQNEAQ. For the CDR3, the DNA is TGTGCCAGCAGCTTAGCCGGCAGGGGGCGCGCCAACTATGGCTACACCTTC. This gives the protein CASSLAGRGRANYGYTF.

The chain is built from TRBV13 and TRBJ2-2; 7 bases agree with TRBD1. This CDR3 has 16 amino acids. The trim removed 3 bases at V and 2 bases at J, leaving 6 bases unmatched. Germline loops: CDR1 PRHDT, CDR2 FYEKMQ (reference sequence). DNA of the CDR3: TGTGCCAGCAGCTTCTACAGGGGCCAAAACACCGGGGAGCTGTTTTTT. Its protein product is CASSFYRGQNTGELFF.

This sequence joins TRBV7-9 and TRBJ2-1, with 12 bases fitting TRBD1. This CDR3 region has 16 residues. Germline V gene sequence: CDR1 SEHNR, CDR2 FQNEAQ (reference sequence). The V gene end was trimmed by 3 bases and the J gene end by 10 bases; junction bases not matched to a gene: 10. CDR3 DNA: TGTGCCAGCAGCTTGCCGGGACAGGGGGCGGTACGCGAGCAGTTCTTC. This encodes CASSLPGQGAVREQFF.

Regarding this clone: Within the sample, other DNA sequences also encode this same CDR3. J is TRBJ2-7 and V is TRBV5-1; 7 bases are shared with TRBD1. CDR3 length equals 13 residues. Germline values: CDR1 SGHRS, CDR2 YFSETQ. V dropped 2 bases and J dropped 4; count of bases not matched to a gene: 3. Here the CDR3 reads CASSLGGGYEQYF. CDR3 DNA sequence: TGCGCCAGCAGCTTAGGGGGCGGGTACGAGCAGTACTTC.

This chain links TRBV2 with TRBJ1-3, with D perhaps matching TRBD1 (5 bases). CDR3 size: 14 residues. Germline loops: CDR1 SNHLY, CDR2 FYNNEI. V was pared by 5 bases and J by 0 bases, with 8 bases between. The DNA of the CDR3 is TGTGCCAGCAGTCTCGGGGGCTCTGGAAACACCATATATTTT. Its protein is CASSLGGSGNTIYF.

The chain couples TRBV5-1 to TRBJ2-7, with a weak D call TRBD2 (6 bases). The germline CDR1 and CDR2 sequences are SGHRS and YFSETQ. This CDR3 has 16 residues. Deletions cut 4 bases from V and 3 bases from J, with 20 bases between. DNA of the CDR3: TGCGCCAGCAGCCCGGCCCCGCTGGAGGGTGACTACGAGCAGTACTTC. Translation gives CASSPAPLEGDYEQYF.

CDR3 protein: CASSLMTLEDTQYF. CDR3 nucleotides: TGTGCCAGCAGCTTGATGACCCTAGAAGATACGCAGTATTTT. The chain links TRBV7-3 to TRBJ2-3, with no clear D. This CDR3 is 14 amino acids long. Germline CDR1 SGHTA, CDR2 FQGTGA. V gave up 3 bases and J gave up 5 bases, with 12 bases separating them.

The rearrangement uses TRBV6-5 and TRBJ2-7; a weak D match, TRBD1 (6 bases). Germline CDR1 and CDR2: MNHEY and SVGAGI. This CDR3 has 13 amino acids. V gave up 6 bases and J gave up 6 bases, with 15 bases separating them. CDR3 loop: CASSKQGAPEQYF. CDR3 nucleotide sequence: TGTGCCAGCAGCAAACAGGGAGCCCCCGAGCAGTACTTC.

The J gene is TRBJ1-2, the V gene TRBV15; a weak D match, TRBD1 (5 bases). V dropped 0 bases and J dropped 2 bases, with 7 bases sitting between them. The V gene's germline CDR1 is LNHNV and CDR2 YYDKDF (reference sequence). This CDR3 comprises 14 residues. The CDR3 here is CATSREPGNYGYTF. The CDR3 DNA follows: TGTGCCACCAGCAGAGAGCCAGGGAACTATGGCTACACCTTC.

This chain connects TRBV5-4 to TRBJ2-1; a weak D match, TRBD1 (5 bases). The CDR3 totals 17 residues. With 2 bases removed from V and 4 bases from J, the gap between germline ends came to 19 bases. The germline V gene has CDR1 SGHNT and CDR2 YYREEE (reference sequence). CDR3 sequence reads: CASSLGPRDSGYNEQFF. CDR3 DNA sequence: TGTGCCAGCAGCTTAGGCCCCCGAGACAGTGGGTACAATGAGCAGTTCTTC. Full variable domain (remainder filled in from reference TRBV5-4 and TRBJ2-1): ETGVTQSPTHLIKTRGQQVTLRCSSQSGHNTVSWYQQALGQGPQFIFQYYREEENGRGNFPPRFSGLQFPNYSSELNVNALELDDSALYLCASSLGPRDSGYNEQFFGPGTRLTVL.

J is TRBJ2-1 and V is TRBV3-1 (or the pseudogene TRBV3-2); maybe TRBD2 (6 bases). CDR1 is LGHDT and CDR2 is YNNKEL in the germline V gene (reference sequence). The germline V and J ends were trimmed by 4 bases and 8 bases, with 18 bases remaining between them. The CDR3 is made up of 15 amino acids. The chain's CDR3 is CASSRNPRGWDEQFF. The CDR3 nucleotides read TGTGCCAGCAGCCGGAACCCACGGGGGTGGGATGAGCAGTTCTTC.

This chain connects TRBV5-4 to TRBJ2-3; 7 bases line up with TRBD2. Germline values: CDR1 SGHNT, CDR2 YYREEE (reference sequence). V was pared by 0 bases and J by 1 base, with 2 bases of the junction left unmatched. The CDR3 is made up of 15 amino acids. The chain's CDR3 is CASSLAGGRTDTQYF. The DNA for the CDR3 is TGTGCCAGCAGCTTGGCGGGGGGACGCACAGATACGCAGTATTTT.

In this sample, this clone turned up once. V gene TRBV7-2 combines with J gene TRBJ2-1; 9 bases line up with TRBD1. In germline, CDR1 is SGHTA, CDR2 FQGNSA. This CDR3 is built from 17 residues. Trimming cost V 5 bases and J 1 base; bases outside gene matches: 9. CDR3 nucleotides: TGTGCCAGCAGCCTCCGCCTACAGGGGGCGTCCTACAATGAGCAGTTCTTC. Residues: CASSLRLQGASYNEQFF. Full variable domain (rest looked up from reference TRBV7-2 and TRBJ2-1): GAGVSQSPSNKVTEKGKDVELRCDPISGHTALYWYRQSLGQGLEFLIYFQGNSAPDKSGLPSDRFSAERTGGSVSTLTIQRTQQEDSAVYLCASSLRLQGASYNEQFFGPGTRLTVL.

This chain connects TRBV11-2 to TRBJ1-2; D may be TRBD1 (6 bases). V was pared by 5 bases and J by 0 bases, with 13 bases between. Germline CDR1 SGHAT, CDR2 FQNNGV. The CDR3 contains 15 residues. CDR3 DNA sequence: TGTGCCAGCAGCCATACCAGGGGCCCTAACTATGGCTACACCTTC. It codes for CASSHTRGPNYGYTF.

This clone has a single count. This rearrangement joins TRBV7-2 to TRBJ2-7; D is unresolved. The germline CDR1 and CDR2 sequences are SGHTA and FQGNSA. The CDR3 has 11 amino acids. V lost 3 bases, J lost 6 bases, and 6 bases lay in between. CDR3 protein: CASSFSTEQYF. The CDR3 DNA reads as TGTGCCAGCAGCTTTAGCACCGAGCAGTACTTC.

The rearrangement links TRBV4-3 to TRBJ1-4; 9 positions agree with TRBD1. Losses at the gene ends were 2 bases for V and 3 bases for J; bases not matched to a gene: 10. In germline, CDR1 is LGHNA, CDR2 YSLEER. The CDR3 runs 18 residues. CDR3 sequence: CASSQWVGQGASNEKLFF. As DNA, the CDR3 is TGCGCCAGCAGCCAATGGGTGGGACAGGGCGCTTCTAATGAAAAACTGTTTTTT.

On this clone: A much larger clone sits a single nucleotide away, making a read error possible. Other DNA sequences in this specimen translate into the identical CDR3. The V call is TRBV12-3 or TRBV12-4, the J call TRBJ2-7, with 7 bases matching TRBD1. This CDR3 comprises 12 residues. V lost 6 bases to trimming and J lost 3 bases; unmatched junction nucleotides: 2. CDR3 loop: CASSRQGYEQYF. The CDR3 DNA reads as TGTGCCAGCAGCCGACAGGGCTACGAGCAGTACTTC.

The chain has TRBV20-1 and TRBJ2-7, with D possibly TRBD2 on 6 matching bases. Trimming cost V 3 bases and J 3 bases, with 12 bases left between them. Germline CDR1 and CDR2: DFQATT and SNEGSKA (reference sequence). This CDR3 is built from 13 residues. The CDR3, as DNA: TGCAGTGCTAGTGGGGACTTCCTCTACGAGCAGTACTTC. Protein: CSASGDFLYEQYF.

This chain uses TRBV6-5 with TRBJ1-2; 7 nucleotides line up with TRBD1. Germline CDR1 MNHEY, CDR2 SVGAGI. The J segment lost 10 bases and the V segment lost 6 bases, leaving 14 bases of the junction unmatched. The length of the CDR3 is 14 residues. The CDR3 coding sequence is TGTGCCAGCAGATCCCCGAGGGGGCGTCTTATCTACACCTTC. Its protein is CASRSPRGRLIYTF.